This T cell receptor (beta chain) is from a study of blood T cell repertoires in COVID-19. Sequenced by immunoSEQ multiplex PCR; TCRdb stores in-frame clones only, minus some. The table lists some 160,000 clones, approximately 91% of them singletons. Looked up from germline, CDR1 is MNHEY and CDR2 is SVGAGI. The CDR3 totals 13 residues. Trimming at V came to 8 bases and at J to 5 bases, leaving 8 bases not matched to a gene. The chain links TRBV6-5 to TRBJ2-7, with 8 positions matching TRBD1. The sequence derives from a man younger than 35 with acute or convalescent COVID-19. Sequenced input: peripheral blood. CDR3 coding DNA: TGTGCCAGCTTTACAGGGGGAAGAGACGAGCAGTACTTC. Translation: CASFTGGRDEQYF.